This TCR beta chain emerged from a study of T cells in Graves' hyperthyroidism and ophthalmopathy. Trimming cost V 7 bases and J 8 bases, with 20 bases left between them. CDR3 size: 14 residues. Looked up from germline, CDR1 is MDHEN and CDR2 is SYDVKM. Among the patients, aged 18 to 65, hyperthyroidism was newly diagnosed and had lasted under 2 months. Amplified TCR beta CDR3 regions derived from RNA transcripts. Primed by the HTBI set, a first-round RT-PCR was run on the TCR CDR3. TCRdb used MiXCR to reprocess the multiplex PCR reads, holding one entry per CDR3 protein. The table lists fewer than 450,000 distinct CDR3 sequences, approximately 17% of them singletons. Regarding the study as a whole: Peripheral blood also featured most of the thyroid clonotypes expanded above 0.001.

This clonotype was counted ten times or more. The target antigen is unknown. The sample comprised blood. The chain carries TRBV28 and TRBJ1-1, with D possibly TRBD1 on 5 matching bases. The receptor was derived from a woman in her twenties or thirties with Graves' hyperthyroidism that later progressed to Graves' ophthalmopathy. The CDR3 region has the DNA TGTGCCAGCATCCTGACAGTAGGTGGCAAGGAAGCTTTCTTT. Translation: CASILTVGGKEAFF.